These T cell receptor beta chains were read from a single sample in a study of OX40 agonist ivuxolimab in advanced cancers. The method was immunoSEQ multiplex PCR; TCRdb's version includes in-frame clones alone and lacks a portion of them. Here the sample spans 45,000 to 60,000 clones, more than 65% being singletons. Source: CD4+ or CD8+ T cells sorted from blood, taken in a trial of the OX40 agonist ivuxolimab. The receptors come from an adult with an advanced solid tumor such as melanoma, head and neck, liver or kidney cancer. Both conserved end residues are part of each CDR3. Each record gives: CDR3 length, D gene, clone size, J gene, V gene, CDR3 protein, CDR3 DNA. A D gene is named only where the DNA matches it firmly. Not every row has a clone size; where given, it reads once, few, many or a size class.

16 - - TRBJ1-3 TRBV4-3 CASSQGLTGPGNTIYF TGCGCCAGCAGCCAAGGGCTGACAGGACCTGGAAACACCATATATTTT
13 - - TRBJ1-1 TRBV29-1 CSVEGLINTEAFF TGCAGCGTTGAGGGTTTAATAAACACTGAAGCTTTCTTT
14 - once TRBJ1-2 TRBV19 CASSMGLREAGYTF TGTGCCAGTAGTATGGGCCTCAGGGAGGCTGGCTACACCTTC
15 - - TRBJ2-5 TRBV2 CASTPTRTPGETQYF TGTGCCAGCACTCCGACTCGGACGCCTGGGGAGACCCAGTACTTC
14 - few TRBJ2-3 TRBV11-3 CASSLGASTDTQYF TGTGCCAGCAGCTTAGGGGCTAGCACAGATACGCAGTATTTT
16 - - TRBJ2-3 TRBV5-4 CASSSIQGRSTDTQYF TGTGCCAGCAGCTCAATACAGGGCCGGAGCACAGATACGCAGTATTTT
15 - - TRBJ2-2 TRBV11-2 CASSLAGATTGELFF TGTGCCAGCAGCTTAGCCGGGGCGACGACCGGGGAGCTGTTTTTT
13 - - TRBJ2-7 TRBV23-1 CASSPLKRDEQYF TGCGCCAGCAGTCCCCTTAAGAGGGACGAGCAGTACTTC
16 - once TRBJ2-5 TRBV5-6 CASSLATSNRVGTQYF TGTGCCAGCAGCTTGGCCACGAGCAACAGGGTTGGGACCCAGTACTTC
17 TRBD1 - TRBJ1-6 TRBV27 CASSFLQGGVYNSPLHF TGTGCCAGCAGTTTCCTACAGGGGGGGGTCTATAATTCACCCCTCCACTTT
15 - - TRBJ2-1 TRBV7-7 CASSLALDPWYEQFF TGTGCCAGCAGCTTAGCACTCGACCCCTGGTATGAGCAGTTCTTC
17 - - TRBJ1-5 TRBV19 CASSIGPRGETHQPQHF TGTGCCAGTAGTATAGGCCCAAGGGGGGAGACCCATCAGCCCCAGCATTTT
20 TRBD1 - TRBJ1-6 TRBV27 CASSPTLGRGLFSYNSPLHF TGTGCCAGCAGTCCAACCCTAGGCAGGGGGTTATTCTCCTATAATTCACCCCTCCACTTT
12 TRBD1 - TRBJ1-4 TRBV29-1 CSVGQGDEKLFF TGCAGCGTCGGACAGGGTGATGAAAAACTGTTTTTT
14 - - TRBJ1-1 TRBV19 CASTLRGGNTEAFF TGTGCCAGTACCCTACGGGGGGGGAACACTGAAGCTTTCTTT
12 - - TRBJ2-3 TRBV25-1 CASSELSDTQYF TGTGCCAGCAGTGAATTATCGGATACGCAGTATTTT
14 TRBD2 - TRBJ2-7 TRBV27 CASSQTSGSTEQYF TGTGCCAGCAGTCAAACTAGCGGGAGCACCGAGCAGTACTTC
15 - - TRBJ2-1 TRBV9 CASSQPQGNYNEQFF TGTGCCAGCAGCCAGCCCCAGGGGAACTACAATGAGCAGTTCTTC
18 - - TRBJ2-7 TRBV13 CASSLSALGRDRPYEQYF TGTGCCAGCAGCTTATCTGCCCTCGGGCGGGACCGACCCTACGAGCAGTACTTC
14 - - TRBJ2-5 TRBV25-1 CASSEYSPQETQYF TGTGCCAGCAGTGAATATTCCCCCCAAGAGACCCAGTACTTC
17 TRBD1 - TRBJ1-2 TRBV5-6 CASSLFWDREINYGYTF TGTGCCAGCAGCTTATTTTGGGACAGGGAGATTAACTATGGCTACACCTTC
13 - - TRBJ1-1 TRBV10-1 CASSVGVNTEAFF TGCGCCAGCAGTGTGGGGGTAAACACTGAAGCTTTCTTT
13 - - TRBJ1-6 TRBV27 CASSYWGNSPLHF TGTGCCAGCAGTTACTGGGGTAATTCACCCCTCCACTTT
20 - - TRBJ2-1 TRBV27 CASSRRLTPAPRISYNEQFF TGTGCCAGCAGCCGACGGCTAACTCCGGCCCCGAGAATCTCCTACAATGAGCAGTTCTTC
14 - - TRBJ2-5 TRBV5-6 CASSFGTGKETQYF TGTGCCAGCAGCTTCGGGACGGGGAAAGAGACCCAGTACTTC
14 TRBD1 - TRBJ2-2 TRBV29-1 CSVQDRSETGELFF TGCAGCGTACAGGACAGGTCGGAAACCGGGGAGCTGTTTTTT
15 - - TRBJ1-3 TRBV11-3 CASSSGTTSGNTIYF TGTGCCAGCAGCTCCGGGACAACCTCTGGAAACACCATATATTTT
15 - - TRBJ2-2 TRBV19 CASSMSRGQPGELFF TGTGCCAGTAGTATGAGTAGGGGTCAACCCGGGGAGCTGTTTTTT
11 - - TRBJ2-7 TRBV11-3 CASSRGYEQYF TGTGCCAGCAGCCGGGGTTACGAGCAGTACTTC
18 - - TRBJ1-5 TRBV5-6 CASSQVETLILSNQPQHF TGTGCCAGCAGCCAGGTGGAGACACTAATTCTTAGCAATCAGCCCCAGCATTTT
13 TRBD1 - TRBJ2-1 TRBV7-3 CASSEGTGNEQFF TGTGCCAGCAGCGAAGGGACAGGGAATGAGCAGTTCTTC
15 TRBD2 - TRBJ2-1 TRBV7-2 CASIAGTSGRVEQFF TGTGCCAGCATCGCCGGGACTAGCGGGAGGGTTGAGCAGTTCTTC
11 - once TRBJ1-2 TRBV29-1 CSVAEVGGYTF TGCAGCGTTGCCGAGGTTGGGGGCTACACCTTC
16 - few TRBJ1-1 TRBV7-2 CASSPQSGGLGTEAFF TGTGCCAGCAGCCCTCAGTCGGGGGGCTTGGGCACTGAAGCTTTCTTT
14 TRBD1 - TRBJ2-7 TRBV7-2 CASSIDRGTYEQYF TGTGCCAGCAGCATAGACAGGGGGACCTACGAGCAGTACTTC
14 - - TRBJ2-5 TRBV9 CASSATQYQETQYF TGTGCCAGCAGCGCCACCCAGTACCAAGAGACCCAGTACTTC
16 - once TRBJ2-5 TRBV5-1 CASTPGAGTYQETQYF TGCGCCAGCACCCCTGGGGCGGGAACATACCAAGAGACCCAGTACTTC
13 TRBD1 - TRBJ2-7 TRBV5-1 CASRPDREYEQYF TGCGCCAGCAGACCGGACAGGGAGTACGAGCAGTACTTC
15 - - TRBJ2-1 TRBV29-1 CSVERVSEVRNEQFF TGCAGCGTTGAACGGGTGTCAGAGGTTCGCAATGAGCAGTTCTTC
15 - - TRBJ2-2 TRBV14 CASSRTTGLVGELFF TGTGCCAGCAGCCGGACTACAGGGCTGGTCGGGGAGCTGTTTTTT
19 TRBD2 - TRBJ2-7 TRBV19 CASSPTSLGLAGVHYEQYF TGTGCCAGTAGCCCAACCTCCCTCGGACTAGCGGGAGTTCACTACGAGCAGTACTTC
13 - - TRBJ1-5 TRBV11-2 CASSLDRGQPQHF TGTGCCAGCAGCTTAGACAGGGGTCAGCCCCAGCATTTT
13 - - TRBJ1-2 TRBV27 CASSLSDREGYTF TGTGCCAGCAGTTTATCGGATCGGGAGGGCTACACCTTC
15 TRBD2 - TRBJ2-1 TRBV7-8 CASSYVGTRLNGQFF TGTGCCAGCAGCTACGTGGGGACTAGGCTGAATGGGCAGTTCTTC
13 - - TRBJ1-6 TRBV19 CASSNAGRSPLHF TGTGCCAGTAGTAATGCGGGACGATCACCCCTCCACTTT
12 - - TRBJ1-4 TRBV2 CASWMVNEKLFF TGTGCCAGCTGGATGGTTAATGAAAAACTGTTTTTT
14 - - TRBJ1-3 TRBV5-6 CASSVGTARNTIYF TGTGCCAGCAGCGTCGGGACGGCCAGAAACACCATATATTTT
12 - - TRBJ1-5 TRBV6-1 CASRDTNQPQHF TGTGCCAGCAGGGACACCAATCAGCCCCAGCATTTT
15 TRBD2 - TRBJ2-1 TRBV7-2 CASSLTSGSQNEQFF TGTGCCAGCAGCTTGACTAGCGGGAGTCAGAATGAGCAGTTCTTC
13 TRBD1 - TRBJ1-1 TRBV19 CASSITGVAEAFF TGTGCCAGTAGTATCACAGGGGTGGCTGAAGCTTTCTTT
13 - - TRBJ2-3 TRBV27 CASSRKGTDTQYF TGTGCCAGCAGCCGAAAAGGCACAGATACGCAGTATTTT
13 - - TRBJ1-1 TRBV29-1 CSVHSRGQTEAFF TGCAGCGTCCATTCCAGGGGTCAGACTGAAGCTTTCTTT
16 TRBD1 - TRBJ2-7 TRBV19 CASSIVAGQGANEQYF TGTGCCAGTAGTATAGTGGCGGGACAGGGGGCCAACGAGCAGTACTTC
15 TRBD1 - TRBJ1-2 TRBV19 CASSLGTGVNYGYTF TGTGCCAGTAGTCTCGGGACAGGCGTTAACTATGGCTACACCTTC
15 TRBD2 - TRBJ2-5 TRBV9 CASSPKLGGQETQYF TGTGCCAGCAGCCCCAAGTTGGGGGGGCAAGAGACCCAGTACTTC